This TCR beta chain was observed in a study of regulatory T cells in long-lasting Graves disease. Study-level information: Graves' disease counted as persistent after over 5 years of antithyroid drugs with positive TSH receptor antibodies. Study findings and constraints: When disease was persistent, TRBV28, TRBJ1-2 and TRBJ2-5 were the favored segments. Whereas about a thousand public clonotypes were shared by new patients, persistent patients shared more, at some 2,500.

On this clonotype itself: Its antigen is unknown.

The CDR3 length is 16 residues. V dropped 3 bases and J dropped 4; count of bases not matched to a gene: 6. Building the TCR beta libraries relied on iRepertoire HTBI primers, and CDR3 regions underwent Arm-PCR. In TCRdb, the multiplex PCR reads were re-called with MiXCR into one record per CDR3 protein. This sample yields hundreds of thousands of distinct CDR3 sequences, of which around 21% are seen a single time; less than 25% belongs to the top ten. The sample's time point: persistent/refractory GD, antithyroid drugs over 5 years with positive TRAb. RNA isolated from PBMCs was used to make the TCR library.

The origin of this receptor is a female donor with Graves disease. The source material was peripheral blood mononuclear cells (PBMCs), sampled when the disease was refractory, from a patient treated with antithyroid drugs. The chain employs TRBV12-3 or TRBV12-4 and TRBJ2-2; 9 bases align to TRBD2. The CDR3 bases are TGTGCCAGCAGTTTCGGGGCGGGAGGGCCCACCGGGGAGCTGTTTTTT. Its protein is CASSFGAGGPTGELFF.